The present T cell receptor (beta chain) was sequenced within a study of shared clonotypes between healthy human individuals. TCRdb's copy holds only in-frame clones and misses some; the assay was immunoSEQ multiplex PCR. The repertoire holds 330,000 or so clones, around 67% seen once, with approximately 10% in the top ten. Study results and caveats: Naive CD4 clonotype sharing across several donors was around 5.5%.

The CDR3 consists of 15 residues. V lost 5 bases and J lost 2; bases outside the gene matches: 10. CDR1 and CDR2 (germline): SQVTM, ANQGSEA. Turning to this clone: What it binds is unknown.

Specimen: memory CD4+ T cells sorted from blood. Regarding subset: CD45RA-negative fraction. The chain uses TRBV29-1 and TRBJ2-7; 9 bases are a match to TRBD1. This TCR was recovered from a man younger than 45 in good health. CDR3 protein: CSVSGRTGDPYEQYF. CDR3 coding DNA: TGCAGCGTTTCGGGTAGGACAGGGGACCCCTACGAGCAGTACTTC.